The rows below give T cell receptor beta chains drawn from one sample of a study of blood T cells in healthy people across ages. TCRdb analysed the 5' RACE reads with MiXCR anew, one entry per CDR3 protein. This table holds hundreds of thousands of distinct CDR3 sequences, about 46% found once. Sequencing was done on a sample of blood. Receptors were obtained from a man older than 75 in good health. Both conserved end residues are part of each CDR3. Each record gives: V gene, J gene, D gene, clone size, CDR3 DNA, CDR3 protein. D genes are given only for firm matches. Size is stated for part of the rows, as once, few or many counts, or as a class when the clone is expanded.

v_call: TRBV5-1; j_call: TRBJ1-3; d_call: NA; clone_size: NA; cdr3_nt: TGCGCCAGCAGCTTGGGGGGACGGAACTCTGGAAACACCATATATTTT; cdr3_aa: CASSLGGRNSGNTIYF
v_call: TRBV7-2; j_call: TRBJ2-2; d_call: TRBD2; clone_size: NA; cdr3_nt: TGTGCCAGCAGCCCGCCGGGACTAGCGGCCAAAGGGGAGCTGTTTTTT; cdr3_aa: CASSPPGLAAKGELFF
v_call: TRBV20-1; j_call: TRBJ1-2; d_call: NA; clone_size: once; cdr3_nt: TGCAGTGTCAACAACTATGGCTACACCTTC; cdr3_aa: CSVNNYGYTF
v_call: TRBV7-9; j_call: TRBJ1-6; d_call: TRBD1; clone_size: few; cdr3_nt: TGTGCCAGCAGCTCGGAAACCCAGGGGGTTGGGTCACCCCTCCACTTT; cdr3_aa: CASSSETQGVGSPLHF
v_call: TRBV30; j_call: TRBJ2-3; d_call: NA; clone_size: NA; cdr3_nt: TGTGCCTGGAAAACAGATACGCAGTATTTT; cdr3_aa: CAWKTDTQYF
v_call: TRBV29-1; j_call: TRBJ2-3; d_call: NA; clone_size: few; cdr3_nt: TGCAGCGTTGAGGTAGTAGGGGGCACAGATACGCAGTATTTT; cdr3_aa: CSVEVVGGTDTQYF
v_call: TRBV12-3/TRBV12-4; j_call: TRBJ1-4; d_call: NA; clone_size: NA; cdr3_nt: TGTGCCAGCAGGCCATTCGTCGGGGCGGGAGATGAAAAACTGTTTTTT; cdr3_aa: CASRPFVGAGDEKLFF
v_call: TRBV5-1; j_call: TRBJ1-2; d_call: NA; clone_size: NA; cdr3_nt: TGCGCCAGCAGCTTGGCCGGACCAACGGGCGATGGCTACACCTTC; cdr3_aa: CASSLAGPTGDGYTF
v_call: TRBV7-2; j_call: TRBJ2-5; d_call: NA; clone_size: NA; cdr3_nt: TGTGCCAGCAGCTTCACAGGGCTACTAGAGACCCAGTACTTC; cdr3_aa: CASSFTGLLETQYF
v_call: TRBV28; j_call: TRBJ2-1; d_call: TRBD2; clone_size: NA; cdr3_nt: TGTGCCAGCAGTCCCCCGGGAGGGTACGGTGAGCAGTTCTTC; cdr3_aa: CASSPPGGYGEQFF
v_call: TRBV24-1; j_call: TRBJ2-1; d_call: TRBD1; clone_size: NA; cdr3_nt: TGTGCCACCAGTGACCCCGGACAGGGGGAGACCCAGTTCTTC; cdr3_aa: CATSDPGQGETQFF
v_call: TRBV6-1; j_call: TRBJ1-4; d_call: NA; clone_size: NA; cdr3_nt: TGTGCCAGCAGTCAGATAATGGGGGAGGCACTGTTTTTT; cdr3_aa: CASSQIMGEALFF
v_call: TRBV3-1; j_call: TRBJ2-7; d_call: TRBD1; clone_size: NA; cdr3_nt: TGTGCCAGCAGCCAAGAACACAGGGGGCGATACGAGCAGTACTTC; cdr3_aa: CASSQEHRGRYEQYF
v_call: TRBV7-3; j_call: TRBJ2-1; d_call: NA; clone_size: NA; cdr3_nt: TGTGCCAGCAGCGCACCGGGAAGGGGTTACAATGAGCAGTTCTTC; cdr3_aa: CASSAPGRGYNEQFF
v_call: TRBV6-4; j_call: TRBJ2-1; d_call: TRBD1; clone_size: NA; cdr3_nt: TGTGCCAGCAGCAAGGACAGGGGAGATGAGCAGTTCTTC; cdr3_aa: CASSKDRGDEQFF
v_call: TRBV7-3; j_call: TRBJ2-1; d_call: TRBD2; clone_size: NA; cdr3_nt: TGTGCCAACAGCTCTAGCGGGAGAGGTGTCGATGAGCAGTTCTTC; cdr3_aa: CANSSSGRGVDEQFF
v_call: TRBV20-1; j_call: TRBJ2-5; d_call: TRBD2; clone_size: NA; cdr3_nt: TGCAGTGCTAGAGATCGCGGGGAGGGCCTTCAAGAGACCCAGTACTTC; cdr3_aa: CSARDRGEGLQETQYF
v_call: TRBV29-1; j_call: TRBJ2-7; d_call: TRBD1; clone_size: few; cdr3_nt: TGCAGCGTCGCCCACAGGACAGGGTGGGAGCAGTACTTC; cdr3_aa: CSVAHRTGWEQYF